The TCR beta chain described here comes from a study of monozygotic twins with inflammatory bowel disease. Regarding the study as a whole: Discordant twins showed the same repertoire similarity as concordant twins, possibly from limited power.

Template switching appended UMIs that held a 6-nucleotide sample barcode. From the 5' RACE reads, TCRdb lists one entry per CDR3 protein and no DNA. The sample includes 350,000 to 550,000 distinct CDR3 sequences. Investigators extracted total RNA from whole blood and did not sort T cells. A note on this clonotype: Its antigen is as yet unknown.

CDR3 length equals 15 residues. Germline V gene data show CDR1 as MNHNS and CDR2 as SASEGT. This receptor was taken from a human donor with ulcerative colitis or Crohn's disease, or a healthy co-twin of an affected twin (not recorded which). Sequencing was carried out using blood. The chain has TRBV6-1 and TRBJ1-5; TCRdb's D gene call, TRBD1, goes unchecked for lack of DNA. The CDR3 spells CASTQGSVDNQPQHF.